The rows below give T cell receptor beta chains drawn from one sample of a study of glioma-infiltrating T cells. Via MiXCR, TCRdb re-called the multiplex PCR reads, giving one row per CDR3 protein. The table shows about 93,000 distinct CDR3 sequences, with roughly 40% occurring only once. Sequencing input: glioma tissue, nonneoplastic brain tissue, or PBMCs (not recorded which). The receptors here all came from a human donor with low-grade glioma or glioblastoma, undergoing nonglioma brain surgery, or in good health (not recorded which). CDR3s include the opening cysteine and the closing phenylalanine or tryptophan. Fields, in order: clone size, CDR3 length, V gene, J gene, D gene, CDR3 DNA, CDR3 protein. The D gene is left open where the match is weak. Size tells how often a clone was seen (once, few, many) or the class of an expanded clone, and some rows leave it out.

-	15	TRBV9	TRBJ2-1	-	TGTGCCAGCAGCGTATCCGGGTATGGGTGGGATGAGCAGTTCTTC	CASSVSGYGWDEQFF
many	15	TRBV19	TRBJ2-3	-	TGTGCCAGCTCCGGCGACGCGAGGACAACAGATACGCAGTATTTT	CASSGDARTTDTQYF
many	13	TRBV2	TRBJ2-7	TRBD2	TGTGCCAGCGGGTCTAGCGGGAGCCACGAGCAGTACTTC	CASGSSGSHEQYF
few	14	TRBV27	TRBJ2-7	TRBD2	TGTGCCAGCGTGGGATTAGCGGGGCTGCACGAGCAGTACTTC	CASVGLAGLHEQYF
many	17	TRBV19	TRBJ2-1	-	TGTGCCAGTAGTGACAGGTCCCGAGGTCGCACCTACAATGAGCAGTTCTTC	CASSDRSRGRTYNEQFF
many	16	TRBV7-6	TRBJ2-1	-	TGTGCCAGCAGCCCGGGGATGTTAAGCTCCTACAATGAGCAGTTCTTC	CASSPGMLSSYNEQFF
many	15	TRBV28	TRBJ1-2	TRBD1	TGTGCCAGCAGTCTTTCGGACAGGGATCACTCAGGATACACCTTC	CASSLSDRDHSGYTF
many	15	TRBV19	TRBJ2-7	TRBD1	TGTGCCAGTAGACGTGGGACAGGGAGCTCCTACGAGCAGTACTTC	CASRRGTGSSYEQYF
many	14	TRBV12-3/TRBV12-4	TRBJ1-4	-	TGTGCCAGCAGTTCAGGGCGAGGAAGCGAAAAACTGTTTTTT	CASSSGRGSEKLFF
many	14	TRBV19	TRBJ2-1	TRBD2	TGTGCCAGTAGTATGATCGGGGGGTACAATGAGCAGTTCTTC	CASSMIGGYNEQFF
-	14	TRBV29-1	TRBJ2-2	-	TGCAGCGTTGAAGGATTCGGGGGCACCGGGGAGCTGTTTTTT	CSVEGFGGTGELFF
many	16	TRBV19	TRBJ2-5	TRBD2	TGTGCCAGTAGTCGTAGGGCGGGAGAGGTCGTCGTGGCCCAGTACTTC	CASSRRAGEVVVAQYF
many	14	TRBV2	TRBJ2-5	-	TGTGCCAGCAGTGAAATAGGGAAGGCAGAGACCCAGTACTTC	CASSEIGKAETQYF
few	15	TRBV7-9	TRBJ1-3	-	TGTGCCAGCAGCCGCAACAGGGTTCTCGGAAACACCATATATTTT	CASSRNRVLGNTIYF
many	14	TRBV19	TRBJ2-1	-	TGTGCCAGTGCCAGGGAAACTGCCTACAATGAGCAGTTCTTC	CASARETAYNEQFF
many	16	TRBV18	TRBJ2-2	-	TGTGCCAGCTCACCACCGGAGGGATACAACACCGGGGAGCTGTTTTTT	CASSPPEGYNTGELFF
many	12	TRBV20-1	TRBJ2-1	-	TGCAGTGCTCACTCCGTACACAATGAGCAGTTCTTC	CSAHSVHNEQFF